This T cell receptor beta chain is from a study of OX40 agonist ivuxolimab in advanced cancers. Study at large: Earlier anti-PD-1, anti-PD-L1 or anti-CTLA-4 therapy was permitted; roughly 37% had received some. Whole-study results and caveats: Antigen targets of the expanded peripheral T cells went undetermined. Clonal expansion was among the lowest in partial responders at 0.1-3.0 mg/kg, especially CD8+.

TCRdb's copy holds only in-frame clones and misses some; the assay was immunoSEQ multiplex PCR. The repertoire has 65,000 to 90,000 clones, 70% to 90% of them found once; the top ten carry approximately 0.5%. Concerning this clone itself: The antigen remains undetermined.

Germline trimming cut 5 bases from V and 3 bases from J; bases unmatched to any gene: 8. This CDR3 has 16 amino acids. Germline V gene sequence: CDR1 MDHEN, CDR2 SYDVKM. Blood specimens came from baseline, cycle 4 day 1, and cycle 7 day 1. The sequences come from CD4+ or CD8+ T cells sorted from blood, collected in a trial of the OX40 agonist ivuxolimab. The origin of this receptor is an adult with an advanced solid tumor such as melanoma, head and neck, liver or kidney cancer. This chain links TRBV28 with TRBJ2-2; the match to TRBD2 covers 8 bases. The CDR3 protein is CASSTPSGSDTGELFF. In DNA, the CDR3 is TGTGCCAGCAGTACCCCCAGCGGGAGCGACACCGGGGAGCTGTTTTTT.